These T cell receptor beta chains were read from a single sample in a study of blood T cell repertoires in COVID-19. Clones were read by immunoSEQ multiplex PCR, and TCRdb kept only the in-frame ones, dropping some. The sample has some 130,000 clones, approximately 86% seen once. The sequencing sample was made of PBMCs or T cells enriched from blood (not recorded which). These receptors all stem from a woman in her fifties or sixties who had recovered from COVID-19. CDR3s include the opening cysteine and the closing phenylalanine or tryptophan. Each record gives: CDR3 length, D gene, J gene, V gene, CDR3 protein, CDR3 DNA. D genes are given only for firm matches.

cdr3_length: 16
d_call: NA
j_call: TRBJ2-3
v_call: TRBV7-6
cdr3_aa: CASSLALSGVGDTQYF
cdr3_nt: TGTGCCAGCAGCTTAGCCCTGAGCGGTGTTGGAGATACGCAGTATTTT

cdr3_length: 15
d_call: TRBD2
j_call: TRBJ2-2
v_call: TRBV2
cdr3_aa: CASSPLAGNTGELFF
cdr3_nt: TGTGCCAGCAGTCCCCTAGCGGGAAACACCGGGGAGCTGTTTTTT

cdr3_length: 15
d_call: NA
j_call: TRBJ1-5
v_call: TRBV6-5
cdr3_aa: CASRSAGAGNQPQHF
cdr3_nt: TGTGCCAGCAGGTCCGCGGGGGCGGGCAATCAGCCCCAGCATTTT

cdr3_length: 14
d_call: NA
j_call: TRBJ1-5
v_call: TRBV6-6
cdr3_aa: CASSYVGPEEPQHF
cdr3_nt: TGTGCCAGCAGTTACGTGGGGCCTGAGGAGCCCCAGCATTTT

cdr3_length: 17
d_call: TRBD1
j_call: TRBJ1-5
v_call: TRBV15
cdr3_aa: CATSRADRGSRSQPQHF
cdr3_nt: TGTGCCACCAGCAGAGCGGACAGGGGATCTCGCAGTCAGCCCCAGCATTTT

cdr3_length: 14
d_call: NA
j_call: TRBJ1-2
v_call: TRBV28
cdr3_aa: CASSLGQTNYGYTF
cdr3_nt: TGTGCCAGCAGTTTGGGACAAACTAATTATGGCTACACCTTC

cdr3_length: 16
d_call: NA
j_call: TRBJ2-1
v_call: TRBV13
cdr3_aa: CASSLPQAGEGDEQFF
cdr3_nt: TGTGCCAGCAGCTTGCCCCAAGCCGGGGAAGGCGATGAGCAGTTCTTC

cdr3_length: 13
d_call: NA
j_call: TRBJ2-3
v_call: TRBV27
cdr3_aa: CASSPLPGDTQYF
cdr3_nt: TGTGCCAGCAGTCCCCTTCCCGGGGATACGCAGTATTTT

cdr3_length: 16
d_call: NA
j_call: TRBJ1-1
v_call: TRBV21-1
cdr3_aa: CASSSRDRGRGAEAFF
cdr3_nt: TGTGCCAGCAGTTCCCGGGACAGGGGGCGAGGAGCTGAAGCTTTCTTT

cdr3_length: 15
d_call: TRBD1
j_call: TRBJ1-1
v_call: TRBV16
cdr3_aa: CASSPRTGVNTEAFF
cdr3_nt: TGTGCCAGCAGCCCAAGGACAGGAGTTAACACTGAAGCTTTCTTT

cdr3_length: 13
d_call: TRBD1
j_call: TRBJ2-1
v_call: TRBV6-6
cdr3_aa: CASNGQGRGEQFF
cdr3_nt: TGTGCCAGCAACGGACAGGGTAGGGGTGAGCAGTTCTTC